This paragraph covers one T cell receptor beta chain sequence. Its antigen specificity is not known. Nothing much larger sits one base from this clone, and base qualities are not available. These data are taken from a study of blood T cells in healthy people across ages (dated by TCRdb to between 2014 and 2016). For context, the study as a whole: Template switching captured roughly one uniquely barcoded TCR beta cDNA molecule per two T cells in model experiments. To avoid experimental bias, donors of different ages were distributed randomly across sequencing lanes. The donors were divided into four age groups: young (average roughly 17 years), middle-aged (around 37), aged (around 59) and long-lived (approximately 74). Two additional independent replicas of 1 million unique cDNA reads from the same blood draw were analyzed for two donors (one aged 18 to 30 and one aged 80 or older). To track age-related changes in TCR beta repertoire diversity, the study relied on deep sequencing normalized with unique cDNA molecular identifiers.

The investigation overall reported the following: Bulk unsorted PBMC profiling prevented conclusive comparison of naive and antigen-experienced compartments. Donor CMV infection status was unknown, potentially confounding age-related changes in expanded clonotypes. Compared with the aged group, the long-lived group had more naive CD4+ T cells, fewer expanded clones and increased TCR diversity, a pattern suggesting age selection. Estimates of total diversity from one million sequenced T cells were regarded as lower bounds and underestimates. A strong correlation was found between observed TCR beta diversity and the percentage of naive T cells measured by flow cytometry. Observed TCR beta diversity per million T cells fell roughly linearly with age, and a significant reduction was already apparent by age roughly 40.

The library was generated by 5' RACE. TCRdb lists the instrument as Illumina HiSeq 2500. A second PCR of roughly 7 to 11 cycles was performed with a sample-barcoded 5' primer and a J-beta primer mix. A unique molecular identifier was introduced onto each TCR beta cDNA molecule by a template-switch 5' adaptor carrying 12 random nucleotides. Each sample yielded at least 2.5 million CDR3-containing paired-end reads. The Mint cDNA synthesis kit, primed by a TRBC-specific oligonucleotide, was used to synthesize first-strand cDNA from all RNA. Following uracil-DNA glycosylase treatment, a first 18-cycle PCR with universal primers M1SS and BC2_uni_R was performed on all cDNA. The paper's data handling went like this. Each sample was normalized by randomly selecting 1 million high-quality reads, each carrying a distinct molecular identifier. Reads sharing molecular identifiers were discarded rather than binned into consensus sequences. MiTCR, with a Q25 quality threshold and the strictest error-elimination algorithm, was used for CDR3 identification, clonotype clustering and error correction. Lower-bound total TCR beta diversity was estimated with a nonparametric unseen species model using Euler transformation. TCRdb trimmed the raw reads at Q25, called clones with MiXCR and kept productive beta chains. Entries are consolidated by CDR3 protein sequence, retaining the most common genes and DNA. The V and J calls were not made by the authors but by TCRdb's processing. This sample gives some 780,000 distinct CDR3 sequences in total; about 61% of them show up just once. The ten biggest clones cover about a quarter of the sample.

For CDR1 and CDR2, the germline V gene (reference sequence) lists MNHEY and SMNVEV. Including cysteine and phenylalanine, the CDR3 has 13 amino acids. The only DNA kept is the CDR3, 39 bases in frame from the first base. The trim is 6 bases for V and 5 bases for J, with a gap of 13 bases between the germline ends. Donors were 40 or so systemically healthy Caucasian individuals from Russia aged 6 to 90 years. About 9.6 milliliters of peripheral blood were collected from each donor into EDTA-treated Vacutainer tubes. Ficoll-Paque density-gradient centrifugation was used to isolate PBMCs, with at least 6.5 million per sample. Trizol reagent was used to extract total RNA from the PBMCs, yielding at least 5 micrograms per sample. The percentages of naive CD45RAhigh/CD27high T cells were determined by flow cytometry on a PBMC aliquot from every donor.

The V and J genes are TRBV27 and TRBJ2-5; the D gene is perhaps TRBD2, on 5 matching bases. The sequenced sample was blood. The source is a man aged 40-49 years in good health. The CDR3 loop reads CASSHGLWETQYF. Read as DNA, the sequence is TGTGCCAGCAGCCATGGACTGTGGGAGACCCAGTACTTC.